This T cell receptor (beta chain) was sequenced for a study of shared clonotypes between healthy human individuals. This CDR3 is 16 amino acids long. J lost 5 bases, V lost 5 bases, and 14 bases had no gene match. The germline V gene has CDR1 SNHLY and CDR2 FYNNEI. The authors divided CD4+ cells into CD45RA+ naive and CD45RA-negative memory subsets. Only in-frame clones appear in the TCRdb table, and some are missing; sequencing was by immunoSEQ multiplex PCR. The table has roughly 2 million clones, over 85% seen once. Sample: naive CD4+ T cells sorted from blood. The subset was: CD45RA+ positively selected. The TCR comes from a man aged 18-30 years in good health. The chain carries TRBV2 and TRBJ2-7, with 8 bases identical to TRBD1. The CDR3 loop is CASSLLTGEFAHEQYF. The CDR3 nucleotides read TGTGCCAGCAGTCTCCTGACAGGGGAGTTCGCGCACGAGCAGTACTTC.